These T cell receptor beta chains were read from a single sample in a study of cytomegalovirus exposure and HLA in healthy donors. Using immunoSEQ multiplex PCR, the repertoire was profiled, and TCRdb retains in-frame clones only, with some absent. The sample has 200,000 to 250,000 clones, more than 60% seen once. Sequencing was carried out using PBMCs. These receptors all come from a woman aged 60 to 75 in good health and CMV-seropositive. The CDR3 runs from the conserved cysteine through the conserved F or W. The D gene is left open where the match is weak. The size of a clone is reported for some rows only, either as once, few or many, or as a class for expanded clones.

.	TRBJ2-1	.	TRBV7-2	CASSLAGHNEQFF	TGTGCCAGCAGCTTAGCGGGGCACAATGAGCAGTTCTTC
TRBD1	TRBJ2-7	.	TRBV6-5	CASSYQDRGPYEQYF	TGTGCCAGCAGTTACCAGGACAGGGGTCCCTACGAGCAGTACTTC
TRBD2	TRBJ2-3	.	TRBV30	CAWGAPGLAGGGDTQYF	TGTGCCTGGGGTGCTCCGGGACTAGCGGGAGGGGGTGATACGCAGTATTTT
.	TRBJ2-1	.	TRBV7-2	CASSLTPRDEQFF	TGTGCCAGCAGCTTAACCCCTCGGGATGAGCAGTTCTTC
TRBD1	TRBJ1-5	.	TRBV28	CASNPSQGAVQPQHF	TGTGCCAGCAACCCCTCCCAGGGGGCAGTTCAGCCCCAGCATTTT
.	TRBJ2-7	.	TRBV18	CASSPGGPSYEQYF	TGTGCCAGCTCACCCGGAGGTCCCTCCTACGAGCAGTACTTC
.	TRBJ2-7	few	TRBV18	CASSPEYYEQYF	TGTGCCAGCTCACCTGAGTACTACGAGCAGTACTTC
.	TRBJ1-3	.	TRBV21-1	CASSPSRPRSGGNTIYF	TGTGCCAGCAGCCCGAGTCGGCCGCGGAGTGGTGGAAACACCATATATTTT
TRBD2	TRBJ2-7	.	TRBV18	CASSPTSGSYEQYF	TGTGCCAGCTCACCTACTAGCGGGTCCTACGAGCAGTACTTC
.	TRBJ1-1	few	TRBV5-1	CASSLVEGNEAFF	TGCGCCAGCAGCTTGGTGGAGGGTAATGAAGCTTTCTTT
TRBD1	TRBJ1-2	.	TRBV4-2	CASSHEGQGEGYTF	TGTGCCAGCAGCCACGAGGGACAGGGGGAGGGCTACACCTTC
.	TRBJ2-3	few	TRBV7-9	CASSPLGRSTDTQYF	TGTGCCAGCAGCCCTCTTGGCAGGAGCACAGATACGCAGTATTTT
.	TRBJ1-1	.	TRBV10-3	CAISESPTNGAEAFF	TGTGCCATCAGTGAGTCCCCGACTAATGGCGCTGAAGCTTTCTTT
TRBD1	TRBJ2-7	.	TRBV14	CASSQADRGWSYEQYF	TGTGCCAGCAGCCAGGCGGACAGGGGGTGGTCCTACGAGCAGTACTTC
.	TRBJ1-2	.	TRBV19	CASSIVGQIKGYTF	TGTGCCAGTAGTATAGTTGGACAGATCAAGGGCTACACCTTC
TRBD2	TRBJ2-7	.	TRBV2	CASSGTSSFEQYF	TGTGCCAGCAGTGGGACTAGCAGTTTCGAGCAGTACTTC
.	TRBJ1-2	.	TRBV28	CATTRARGYTF	TGTGCCACAACCAGGGCCAGGGGCTACACCTTC
.	TRBJ2-3	.	TRBV2	CASRATTDTQYF	TGTGCCAGCAGAGCCACCACAGATACGCAGTATTTT
.	TRBJ2-3	.	TRBV10-3	CASGAGASDTQYF	TGTGCCTCAGGGGCGGGGGCCTCAGATACGCAGTATTTT
.	TRBJ2-1	once	TRBV7-2	CASSLKGLAQEQFF	TGTGCCAGCAGCCTCAAGGGGCTCGCCCAAGAGCAGTTCTTC
TRBD1	TRBJ1-1	.	TRBV5-5	CASSFLRQGARGTEAFF	TGTGCCAGCAGCTTTTTGCGACAGGGGGCGCGGGGCACTGAAGCTTTCTTT
.	TRBJ2-3	.	TRBV5-1	CASSPSGGSGDTQYF	TGCGCCAGCAGCCCTTCCGGGGGATCTGGGGATACGCAGTATTTT